Each of the 7 T cell receptor beta chains below was sequenced from the same sample in a study of control samples from healthy donors and cancer patients. Sequencing was performed with immunoSEQ multiplex PCR; in TCRdb, only in-frame clones are kept and a portion is missing. The sample includes tens of thousands of clones, roughly nine tenths of them seen just once. Sample: blood. The receptors here all came from a woman in her sixties or seventies in good health.

CDR3 in amino acids: CASSPRGPDEQFF. CDR3 bases: TGTGCCAGCAGCCCGAGAGGGCCCGATGAGCAGTTCTTC. This chain uses TRBV7-9 with TRBJ2-1; tentatively, D is TRBD2 (5 bases). CDR3 length: 13 amino acids. V dropped 5 bases and J dropped 8 bases, with 13 bases sitting between them. Germline-derived CDR1 and CDR2 are SEHNR and FQNEAQ (reference sequence).

The chain employs TRBV4-1 and TRBJ2-5, with D hard to call. The V end was cut by 3 bases, the J end by 0 bases, with 8 bases between. Germline V gives CDR1 MGHRA, CDR2 YSYEKL. The CDR3 is made up of 14 amino acids. The CDR3 DNA follows: TGCGCCAGCAGCCAGCCCCGGGACCAAGAGACCCAGTACTTC. It specifies CASSQPRDQETQYF.

This clone was seen just once. The chain recombines TRBV19 with TRBJ2-3; TRBD1 is a possible D gene (5 bases). The ends were cut back, 7 bases at V and 12 bases at J, with 20 bases in the middle. The CDR3 has 13 amino acids. The germline V gene has CDR1 LNHDA and CDR2 SQIVND (reference sequence). In DNA, the CDR3 is TGTGCCAGTAATTCTGGTGCGGACATTCTTCAGTATTTT. Translating gives CASNSGADILQYF.

The CDR3 protein is CASSLFGPGLSTDTQYF. The CDR3 DNA follows: TGTGCCAGCAGCTTATTTGGTCCAGGTCTTAGCACAGATACGCAGTATTTT. V is TRBV7-2 and J is TRBJ2-3; D not certain. The CDR3 loop spans 17 amino acids. V shed 2 bases and J shed 0 bases, with 15 bases lying between them. The V gene's germline CDR1 is SGHTA and CDR2 FQGNSA.

The CDR3 loop is CASGLELGGYGYTF. The CDR3, as DNA: TGTGCTAGTGGTTTGGAGCTGGGGGGTTATGGCTACACCTTC. The chain recombines TRBV12-5 with TRBJ1-2, with D perhaps TRBD1 (5 bases). Looked up from germline, CDR1 is LGHNT and CDR2 is FRNRAP. The CDR3 totals 14 residues. Trimming removed 1 base at V and 5 bases at J, with 11 bases between.

This sequence joins TRBV7-2 and TRBJ2-1; a weak D match, TRBD2 (6 bases). CDR1 and CDR2 from the germline V gene are SGHTA and FQGNSA. Trimming removed 2 bases at V and 10 bases at J, with 18 bases between. The CDR3 loop spans 15 amino acids. CDR3 sequence (DNA): TGTGCCAGCAGCTTATTGCCGACAACGGGGGAGGAGCAGTTCTTC. This translates into CASSLLPTTGEEQFF. The entire variable domain, with the rest obtained from reference TRBV7-2 and TRBJ2-1, is as follows: GAGVSQSPSNKVTEKGKDVELRCDPISGHTALYWYRQSLGQGLEFLIYFQGNSAPDKSGLPSDRFSAERTGGSVSTLTIQRTQQEDSAVYLCASSLLPTTGEEQFFGPGTRLTVL.

V gene TRBV6-5 combines with J gene TRBJ1-1; D is unresolved. The CDR3 sequence is 16 residues long. Deletions cut 4 bases from V and 4 bases from J, with 19 bases between. CDR1 and CDR2 (germline): MNHEY, SVGAGI. CDR3: CASSFIIGRPPTEAFF. The CDR3 DNA reads as TGTGCCAGCAGTTTCATAATAGGACGGCCCCCCACTGAAGCTTTCTTT.